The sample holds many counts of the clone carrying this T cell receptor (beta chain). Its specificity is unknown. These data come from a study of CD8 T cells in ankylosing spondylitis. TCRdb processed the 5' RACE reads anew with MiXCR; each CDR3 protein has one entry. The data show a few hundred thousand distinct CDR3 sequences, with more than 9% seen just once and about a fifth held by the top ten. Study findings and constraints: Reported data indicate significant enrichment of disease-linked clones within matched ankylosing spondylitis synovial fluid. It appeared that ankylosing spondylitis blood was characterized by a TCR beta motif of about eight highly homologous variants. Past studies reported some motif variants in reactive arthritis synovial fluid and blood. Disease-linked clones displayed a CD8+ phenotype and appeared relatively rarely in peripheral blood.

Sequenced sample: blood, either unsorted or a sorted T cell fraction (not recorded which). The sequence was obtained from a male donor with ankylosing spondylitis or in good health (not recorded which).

The CDR3 DNA is TGTGCCAGCAGTTTATCGTGGTATGAGCAGTTCTTC. This gives the protein CASSLSWYEQFF. V usage is TRBV12-3 or TRBV12-4 and J usage is TRBJ2-1; D is ambiguous. The V and J ends lost 2 bases and 8 bases respectively, with 7 bases between them. The CDR3 length is 12 residues.